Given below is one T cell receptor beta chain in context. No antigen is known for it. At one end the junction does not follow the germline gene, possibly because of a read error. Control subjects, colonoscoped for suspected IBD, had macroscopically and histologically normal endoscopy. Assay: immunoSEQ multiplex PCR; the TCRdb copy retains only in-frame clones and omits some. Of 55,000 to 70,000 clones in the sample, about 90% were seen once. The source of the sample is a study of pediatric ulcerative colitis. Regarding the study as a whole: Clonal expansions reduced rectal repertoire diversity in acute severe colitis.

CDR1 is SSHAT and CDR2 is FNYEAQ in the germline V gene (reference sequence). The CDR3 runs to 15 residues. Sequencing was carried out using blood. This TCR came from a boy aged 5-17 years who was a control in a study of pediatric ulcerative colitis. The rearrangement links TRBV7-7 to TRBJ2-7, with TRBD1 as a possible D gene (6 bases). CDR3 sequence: CASSLALEQGYEQYF. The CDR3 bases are TGTGCTAGCAGCTTAGCGCTGGAACAGGGCTACGAGCAGTACTTC.